This T cell receptor beta chain was documented in a study of blood T cell repertoires in COVID-19. Study information: Collection of acute and convalescent COVID-19 samples took place in the United States, Italy and Spain.

Germline CDR1 is LGHNA and CDR2 is YNFKEQ. CDR3 length: 18 amino acids. J was trimmed by 0 bases and V by 3 bases; bases with no gene match: 11. In the authors' methods: Cell counts per sample came from amplifying reference gene primers. This table comes from immunoSEQ multiplex PCR, and its TCRdb copy is limited to in-frame clones, with some not included. That table is the source of V, J and clone size, and D and trimming were worked out from the DNA. This table has approximately 240,000 clones, 80% to 85% appearing once. The TCR comes from a woman aged 60-75 years with acute or convalescent COVID-19. V and J are TRBV4-2 and TRBJ1-3, with 7 bases lining up with TRBD1. What was sequenced was peripheral blood. The CDR3 coding sequence is TGTGCCAGCAGCCACGCCATATGGGGACAGAACTCTGGAAACACCATATATTTT. Amino acid sequence: CASSHAIWGQNSGNTIYF.